The following is a T cell receptor beta chain sequence with its context. The data were taken from a study of blood T cell repertoires in COVID-19. The repertoire was sequenced with immunoSEQ multiplex PCR; TCRdb's copy has only in-frame clones and lacks some. The table includes some 120,000 clones, roughly 69% detected once. CDR1 and CDR2 (germline): LNHDA, SQIVND (reference sequence). This CDR3 spans 16 amino acids. The V segment lost 3 bases and the J segment 2 bases; nucleotides outside the gene matches: 4. The chain carries TRBV19 and TRBJ2-3; 11 bases are a match to TRBD2. This clonotype was sampled from a woman aged 70-85 years with acute or convalescent COVID-19. The sample taken for sequencing was peripheral blood. The CDR3 loop is CASSILAGGTTDTQYF. The DNA of the CDR3 is TGTGCCAGTAGTATCTTAGCGGGGGGGACCACAGATACGCAGTATTTT.